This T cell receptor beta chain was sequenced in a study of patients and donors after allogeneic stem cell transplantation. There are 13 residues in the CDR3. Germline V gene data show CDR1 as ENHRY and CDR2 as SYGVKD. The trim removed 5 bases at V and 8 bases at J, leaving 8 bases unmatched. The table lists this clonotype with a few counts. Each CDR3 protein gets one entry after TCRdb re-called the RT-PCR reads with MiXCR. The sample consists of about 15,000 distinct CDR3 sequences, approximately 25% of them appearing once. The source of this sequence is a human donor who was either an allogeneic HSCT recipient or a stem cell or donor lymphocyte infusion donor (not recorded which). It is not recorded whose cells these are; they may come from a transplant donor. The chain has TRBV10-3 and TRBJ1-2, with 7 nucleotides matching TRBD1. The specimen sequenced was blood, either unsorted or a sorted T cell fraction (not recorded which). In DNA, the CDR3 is TGTGCCATCAGTTGGGACAGTGGACTCGGCTACACCTTC. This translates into CAISWDSGLGYTF.